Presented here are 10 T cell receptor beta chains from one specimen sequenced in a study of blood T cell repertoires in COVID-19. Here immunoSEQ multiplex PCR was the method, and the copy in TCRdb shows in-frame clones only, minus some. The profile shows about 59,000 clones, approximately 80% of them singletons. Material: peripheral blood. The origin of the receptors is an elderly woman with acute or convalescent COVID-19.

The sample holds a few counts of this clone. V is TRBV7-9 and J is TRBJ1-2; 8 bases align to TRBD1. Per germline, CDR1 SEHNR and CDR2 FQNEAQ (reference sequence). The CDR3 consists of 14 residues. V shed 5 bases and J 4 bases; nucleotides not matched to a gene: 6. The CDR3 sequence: CASSTRTGSYGYTF. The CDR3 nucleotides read TGTGCCAGCAGCACTAGGACAGGGAGCTATGGCTACACCTTC.

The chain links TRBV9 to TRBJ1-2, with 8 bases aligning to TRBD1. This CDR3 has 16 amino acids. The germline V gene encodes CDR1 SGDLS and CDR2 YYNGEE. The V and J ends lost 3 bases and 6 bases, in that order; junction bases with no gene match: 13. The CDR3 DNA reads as TGTGCCAGCAGCGCAAACGCCGACAGGGGCGCGGATGGCTACACCTTC. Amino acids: CASSANADRGADGYTF.

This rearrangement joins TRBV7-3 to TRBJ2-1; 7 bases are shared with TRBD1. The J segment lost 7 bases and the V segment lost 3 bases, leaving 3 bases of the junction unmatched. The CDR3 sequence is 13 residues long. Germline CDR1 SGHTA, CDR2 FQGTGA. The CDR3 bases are TGTGCCAGCAGCTTGGGACAGTCTAATGAGCAGTTCTTC. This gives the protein CASSLGQSNEQFF. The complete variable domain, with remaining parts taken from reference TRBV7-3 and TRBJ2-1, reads GAGVSQTPSNKVTEKGKYVELRCDPISGHTALYWYRQSLGQGPEFLIYFQGTGAADDSGLPNDRFFAVRPEGSVSTLKIQRTERGDSAVYLCASSLGQSNEQFFGPGTRLTVL.

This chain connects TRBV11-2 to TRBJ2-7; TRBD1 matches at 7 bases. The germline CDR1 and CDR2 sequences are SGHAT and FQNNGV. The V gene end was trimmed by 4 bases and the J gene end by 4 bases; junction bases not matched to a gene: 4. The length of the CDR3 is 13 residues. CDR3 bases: TGTGCCAGCAGCTGGGACAGCCTATACGAGCAGTACTTC. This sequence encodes CASSWDSLYEQYF.

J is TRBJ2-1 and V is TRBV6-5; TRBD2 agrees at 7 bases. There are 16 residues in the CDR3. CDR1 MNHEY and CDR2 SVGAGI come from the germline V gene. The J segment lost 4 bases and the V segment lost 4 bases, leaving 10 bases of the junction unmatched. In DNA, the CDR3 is TGTGCCAGCAGTTTAACACCGGGGGGACGTTACAATGAGCAGTTCTTC. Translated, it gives CASSLTPGGRYNEQFF.

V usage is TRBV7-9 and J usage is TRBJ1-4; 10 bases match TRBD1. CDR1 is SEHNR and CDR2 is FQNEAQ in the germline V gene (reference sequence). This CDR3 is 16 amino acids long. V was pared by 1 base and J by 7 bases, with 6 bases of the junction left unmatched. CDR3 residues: CASSLGAGQGIEKLFF. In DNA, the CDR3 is TGTGCCAGCAGCTTAGGCGCGGGACAGGGGATTGAAAAACTGTTTTTT.

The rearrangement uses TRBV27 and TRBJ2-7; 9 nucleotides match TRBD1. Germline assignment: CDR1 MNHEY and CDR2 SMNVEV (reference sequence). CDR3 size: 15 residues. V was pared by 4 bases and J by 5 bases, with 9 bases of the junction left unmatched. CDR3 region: CASSSTGTGKHEQYF. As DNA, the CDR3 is TGTGCCAGCAGTTCCACCGGGACAGGGAAGCACGAGCAGTACTTC.

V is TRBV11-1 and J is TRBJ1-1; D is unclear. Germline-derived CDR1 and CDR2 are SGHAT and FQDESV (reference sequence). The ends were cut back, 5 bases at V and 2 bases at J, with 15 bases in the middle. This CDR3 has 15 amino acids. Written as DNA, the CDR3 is TGTGCCAGCAGCCCCGGCGGCAGTATTAACACTGAAGCTTTCTTT. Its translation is CASSPGGSINTEAFF.

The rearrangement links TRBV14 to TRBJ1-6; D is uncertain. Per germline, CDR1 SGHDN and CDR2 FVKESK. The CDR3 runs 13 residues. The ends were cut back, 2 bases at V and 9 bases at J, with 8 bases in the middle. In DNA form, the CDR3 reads TGTGCCAGCAGCCAATGGGGAGGTTCACCCCTCCACTTT. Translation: CASSQWGGSPLHF. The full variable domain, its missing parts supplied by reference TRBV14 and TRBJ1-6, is EAGVTQFPSHSVIEKGQTVTLRCDPISGHDNLYWYRRVMGKEIKFLLHFVKESKQDESGMPNNRFLAERTGGTYSTLKVQPAELEDSGVYFCASSQWGGSPLHFGNGTRLTVT.

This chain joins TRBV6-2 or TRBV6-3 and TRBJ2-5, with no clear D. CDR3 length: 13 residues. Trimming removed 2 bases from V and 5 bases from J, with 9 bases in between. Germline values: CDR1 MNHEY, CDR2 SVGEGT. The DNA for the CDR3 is TGTGCCAGCAGTTACGGGCCCATGGAGACCCAGTACTTC. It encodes CASSYGPMETQYF.